The 9 T cell receptor beta chains presented below share a single source sample, sequenced in a study of CD8 T cells in ankylosing spondylitis. TCRdb recomputed calls from the 5' RACE reads with MiXCR, one row per CDR3 protein. The sample holds roughly 250,000 distinct CDR3 sequences; around 9.1% are singletons and the top ten take around 7%. Input material: blood, either unsorted or a sorted T cell fraction (not recorded which). These receptor sequences come from a male donor with ankylosing spondylitis or in good health (not recorded which).

This clonotype was observed many times. The rearrangement uses TRBV20-1 and TRBJ2-7; the D gene is possibly TRBD2 (5 bases). CDR1 and CDR2 from the germline V gene are DFQATT and SNEGSKA (reference sequence). The length of the CDR3 is 16 residues. V lost 4 bases to trimming and J lost 0 bases, with 19 bases between them. Here the CDR3 DNA reads TGCAGTGCTAATAGTCGGGATGCGGAGGTCTCCTACGAGCAGTACTTC. Residues: CSANSRDAEVSYEQYF.

This clonotype was observed many times. This chain links TRBV7-2 with TRBJ2-1; D gene unclear. V was pared by 2 bases and J by 5 bases, with 10 bases between. This CDR3 has 14 amino acids. Germline V lookup: CDR1 SGHTA, CDR2 FQGNSA. CDR3 sequence reads: CASSLMYADNEQFF. Written as DNA, the CDR3 is TGTGCCAGCAGCTTAATGTACGCGGACAATGAGCAGTTCTTC.

This clonotype was detected ten times or more. The CDR3 sequence is CASSLKGWQYF. CDR3 coding DNA: TGTGCCAGCAGTTTAAAGGGCTGGCAGTACTTC. This chain connects TRBV12-3 or TRBV12-4 to TRBJ2-7; no definite D call. Trimming removed 2 bases at V and 9 bases at J, with 8 bases between. The CDR3 loop spans 11 amino acids.

The table lists this clonotype with a few counts. The chain is built from TRBV12-3 or TRBV12-4 and TRBJ2-1; 7 nucleotides line up with TRBD1. The CDR3 spans 15 residues. The junction had 3 bases not matched to a gene; V was cut back by 4 bases and J by 0 bases. CDR3 sequence (DNA): TGTGCCAGCAGTTACAGGGGCCTCTCCTACAATGAGCAGTTCTTC. Translation gives CASSYRGLSYNEQFF.

V usage is TRBV11-2 and J usage is TRBJ2-5; TRBD1 aligns across 7 bases. The ends lost 0 bases at V and 1 base at J; junction bases unmatched: 8. The CDR3 runs 17 residues. Germline assignment: CDR1 SGHAT and CDR2 FQNNGV. Here the CDR3 DNA reads TGTGCCAGCAGCTTAGAAAAAGGAGGACAGGCCCAAGAGACCCAGTACTTC. Its translation: CASSLEKGGQAQETQYF.

On this clonotype: It may be a read error: a sequence one base away is much more abundant. The chain links TRBV9 to TRBJ2-5, with 8 nucleotides matching TRBD2. CDR3 length: 16 residues. From germline, CDR1 is SGDLS and CDR2 YYNGEE. The CDR3 sequence is CASSALRGSGKETQNF. The CDR3 nucleotides are TGTGCCAGCTCCGCCCTGAGGGGTAGCGGGAAGGAGACCCAGAACTTC.

The table lists this clonotype with many counts. This sequence joins TRBV7-3 and TRBJ2-1; 8 bases are a match to TRBD1. J gave up 7 bases and V 4 bases, and 6 bases lay outside the gene matches. The CDR3 loop spans 14 amino acids. Looked up from germline, CDR1 is SGHTA and CDR2 is FQGTGA. Here the CDR3 DNA reads TGTGCCAGCAGCTCGGACAGGGTTGGGAATGAGCAGTTCTTC. It specifies CASSSDRVGNEQFF.

The chain uses TRBV19 and TRBJ2-1; 8 bases match TRBD1. With 1 base clipped from V and 3 bases from J, the junction kept 2 bases outside the gene matches. The CDR3 contains 15 residues. Germline CDR1 is LNHDA and CDR2 is SQIVND (reference sequence). The CDR3 sequence: CASSIAGGNYNEQFF. CDR3 DNA sequence: TGTGCCAGTAGTATAGCAGGGGGCAACTACAATGAGCAGTTCTTC.

This clonotype was seen at least ten times. The rearrangement uses TRBV7-3 and TRBJ2-1; D gene ambiguous. Germline CDR1 reads SGHTA; CDR2 reads FQGTGA. Trimming removed 2 bases at V and 5 bases at J, with 16 bases between. There are 16 residues in the CDR3. The CDR3 nucleotides read TGTGCCAGCAGCTTAGCGTCACTCTGGGTAGACAATGAGCAGTTCTTC. Its protein product is CASSLASLWVDNEQFF. The full variable domain, completed using reference TRBV7-3 and TRBJ2-1, is GAGVSQTPSNKVTEKGKYVELRCDPISGHTALYWYRQSLGQGPEFLIYFQGTGAADDSGLPNDRFFAVRPEGSVSTLKIQRTERGDSAVYLCASSLASLWVDNEQFFGPGTRLTVL.